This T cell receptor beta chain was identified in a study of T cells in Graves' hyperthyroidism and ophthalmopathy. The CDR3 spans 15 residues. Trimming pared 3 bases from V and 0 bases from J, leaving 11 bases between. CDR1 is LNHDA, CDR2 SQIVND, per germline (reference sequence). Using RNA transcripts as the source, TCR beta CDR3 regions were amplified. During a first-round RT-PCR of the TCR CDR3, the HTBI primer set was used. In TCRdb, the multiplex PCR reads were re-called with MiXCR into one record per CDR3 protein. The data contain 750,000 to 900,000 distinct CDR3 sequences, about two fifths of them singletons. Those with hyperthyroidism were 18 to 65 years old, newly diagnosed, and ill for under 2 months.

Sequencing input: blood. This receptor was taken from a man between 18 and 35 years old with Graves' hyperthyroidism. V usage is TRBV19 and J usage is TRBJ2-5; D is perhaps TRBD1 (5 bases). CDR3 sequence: CASSIWGRDQETQYF. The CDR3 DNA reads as TGTGCCAGTAGTATTTGGGGCAGGGACCAAGAGACCCAGTACTTC.